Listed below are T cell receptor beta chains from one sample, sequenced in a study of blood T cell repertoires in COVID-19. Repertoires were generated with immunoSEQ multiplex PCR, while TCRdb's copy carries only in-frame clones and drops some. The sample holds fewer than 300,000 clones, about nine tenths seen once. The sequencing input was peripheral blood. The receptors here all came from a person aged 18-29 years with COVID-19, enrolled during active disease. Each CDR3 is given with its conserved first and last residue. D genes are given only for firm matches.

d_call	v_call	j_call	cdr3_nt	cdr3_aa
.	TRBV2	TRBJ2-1	TGTGCCAGCTCAAGCTATGAGCAGTTCTTC	CASSSYEQFF
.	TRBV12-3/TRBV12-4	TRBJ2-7	.	CASSSSGTYEQYF
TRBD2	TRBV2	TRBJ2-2	TGTGCCAGCAGTGTATGGCCTACTAGCGGTACGAACACCGGGGAGCTGTTTTTT	CASSVWPTSGTNTGELFF
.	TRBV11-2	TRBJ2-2	TGTGCCAGCAGCTTACAGGGAATCGCCGGGGAGCTGTTTTTT	CASSLQGIAGELFF
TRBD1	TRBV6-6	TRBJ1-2	TGTGCCAGCAGTTTGACGACAGGGACTACCTTC	CASSLTTGTTF
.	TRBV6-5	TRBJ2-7	TGTGCCAGCCACAAACACGGGGCCTACGAGCAGTACTTC	CASHKHGAYEQYF
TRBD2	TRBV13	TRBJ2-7	TGTGCCAGCAGCCGGACTAGCGGGGAGCAGTACTTC	CASSRTSGEQYF
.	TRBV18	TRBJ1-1	TGTGCCAGCTCCCTAAATGCGCTGCAAGTTGGGAACACTGAAGCTTTCTTT	CASSLNALQVGNTEAFF
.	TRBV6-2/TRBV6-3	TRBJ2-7	TGTGCCAGCAGTTACGAGGAGACCTACGAGCAGTACTTC	CASSYEETYEQYF
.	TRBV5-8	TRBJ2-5	TGTGCCAGCAGCCGGGGAGTTTACCAAGAGACCCAGTACTTC	CASSRGVYQETQYF
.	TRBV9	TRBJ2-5	TGTGCCAGCAGCGTAGGGCGGCAGGGGTTGGGGGAGACCCAGTACTTC	CASSVGRQGLGETQYF